The 22 T cell receptor beta chains listed next were all sequenced from one sample in a study of identical twins. TCRdb independently ran MiXCR on the 5' RACE reads; one entry per CDR3 protein. The profile covers some 440,000 distinct CDR3 sequences, with 24% appearing a single time and 2.9% taken by the ten largest. This sample also appeared in a second study, on T cells expressing NK-cell markers.

Sequencing was carried out using CD4+ T cells sorted from blood. The receptors originated from a woman between 18 and 30 years old in good health.

The chain employs TRBV3-1 and TRBJ2-7, with 7 positions matching TRBD2. The germline V gene encodes CDR1 LGHDT and CDR2 YNNKEL (reference sequence). The junction had 7 bases not matched to a gene; V was cut back by 4 bases and J by 7 bases. This CDR3 has 13 residues. The CDR3 sequence is CASSPHRGGEQYF. CDR3 nucleotides: TGTGCCAGCAGCCCCCACCGGGGAGGGGAGCAGTACTTC.

This clonotype was seen only a few times. This chain connects TRBV5-1 to TRBJ2-7; TRBD2 agrees at 8 bases. Germline V gives CDR1 SGHRS, CDR2 YFSETQ. This CDR3 is built from 14 residues. Trimming cost V 4 bases and J 7 bases; bases outside gene matches: 10. In DNA form, the CDR3 reads TGCGCCAGCAGCCCAAGGACTAGCTCGGCAGAGCAGTACTTC. Translating it yields CASSPRTSSAEQYF.

This rearrangement joins TRBV10-3 to TRBJ2-2; 9 positions match TRBD1. V was pared by 3 bases and J by 5 bases, with 1 base of the junction left unmatched. Germline values: CDR1 ENHRY, CDR2 SYGVKD. This CDR3 contains 14 residues. CDR3 bases: TGTGCCATCAGTGAAGGGACAGGGACCGGGGAGCTGTTTTTT. Protein: CAISEGTGTGELFF.

Only a few counts were recorded for this clonotype. The J gene is TRBJ2-7, the V gene TRBV14, with TRBD2 matching 12 bases. The CDR3 totals 13 residues. V dropped 9 bases and J dropped 2; count of bases not matched to a gene: 2. Germline loops: CDR1 SGHDN, CDR2 FVKESK. The DNA of the CDR3 is TGTGCCAGTGGACTAGCGGGAACCTACGAGCAGTACTTC. It is translated as CASGLAGTYEQYF.

The chain joins TRBV12-3 or TRBV12-4 to TRBJ2-7; the match to TRBD2 covers 7 bases. V lost 7 bases and J lost 10; bases outside the gene matches: 19. The CDR3 loop spans 15 amino acids. This chain's CDR3 is CASTGGAGYLFGQYF. In nucleotides, the CDR3 is TGTGCCAGCACGGGGGGAGCGGGGTACCTTTTCGGACAGTACTTC.

The rearrangement uses TRBV5-1 and TRBJ2-7; 9 bases fit TRBD1. CDR3 length: 12 amino acids. Germline CDR1 and CDR2: SGHRS and YFSETQ. The J segment lost 5 bases and the V segment lost 5 bases, leaving 2 bases of the junction unmatched. Written as DNA, the CDR3 is TGCGCCAGCAGGGACAGGGGAGACGAGCAGTACTTC. Translation: CASRDRGDEQYF.

This clonotype was detected a few times. J is TRBJ2-3 and V is TRBV20-1; tentatively, D is TRBD2 (6 bases). Looked up from germline, CDR1 is DFQATT and CDR2 is SNEGSKA (reference sequence). The length of the CDR3 is 14 residues. The V end lost 2 bases, the J end lost 1 base, and 10 bases lay between the germline ends. The CDR3 sequence: CSARRDSRTDTQYF. The DNA of the CDR3 is TGCAGTGCTAGACGGGACTCCCGCACAGATACGCAGTATTTT.

There are a few counts of this clonotype. The J gene is TRBJ2-3, the V gene TRBV12-3 or TRBV12-4, with TRBD2 matching 9 bases. The CDR3 runs 16 residues. V lost 6 bases, J lost 2 bases, and 9 bases stayed unmatched. DNA for the CDR3: TGTGCCAGCAGCCCCAGGCGGGGGGGGTTCACAGATACGCAGTATTTT. Protein product: CASSPRRGGFTDTQYF.

This clonotype was seen only a few times. V and J are TRBV6-1 and TRBJ2-2; 7 bases align to TRBD1. V gave up 5 bases and J gave up 7 bases; unmatched junction bases: 7. The germline CDR1 and CDR2 sequences are MNHNS and SASEGT. The CDR3 has 14 amino acids. CDR3 sequence (DNA): TGTGCCAGCAGTAGAACACAGGGGAGCGGGGAGCTGTTTTTT. Translation: CASSRTQGSGELFF.

The chain has TRBV15 and TRBJ2-1; no definite D call. The germline V and J ends were trimmed by 2 bases and 6 bases, with 8 bases remaining between them. Germline loops: CDR1 LNHNV, CDR2 YYDKDF (reference sequence). There are 13 residues in the CDR3. This chain's CDR3 is CATSRSPSNEQFF. The CDR3 region has the DNA TGTGCCACCAGCAGATCTCCTAGCAATGAGCAGTTCTTC.

The chain joins TRBV20-1 to TRBJ2-7; D may be TRBD1 or TRBD2 (6 bases each). V dropped 4 bases and J dropped 5 bases, with 15 bases sitting between them. There are 13 residues in the CDR3. Per the germline V gene, CDR1 is DFQATT and CDR2 is SNEGSKA (reference sequence). The CDR3 bases are TGCAGTGCTACAGAGGGGGGCCAGGACGAGCAGTACTTC. It specifies CSATEGGQDEQYF.

This clonotype was recorded many times. This chain connects TRBV5-6 to TRBJ1-2; 9 positions agree with TRBD1. This CDR3 is 13 amino acids long. Germline CDR1 reads SGHDT; CDR2 reads YYEEEE. The ends lost 1 base at V and 8 bases at J; junction bases unmatched: 3. The chain's CDR3 is CASSLRQGDGYTF. In DNA form, the CDR3 reads TGTGCCAGCAGCTTGAGACAGGGGGACGGCTACACCTTC. Based on the CDR3 plus reference TRBV5-6 and TRBJ1-2, the full variable domain is DAGVTQSPTHLIKTRGQQVTLRCSPKSGHDTVSWYQQALGQGPQFIFQYYEEEERQRGNFPDRFSGHQFPNYSSELNVNALLLGDSALYLCASSLRQGDGYTFGSGTRLTVV.

The rearrangement uses TRBV12-3 or TRBV12-4 and TRBJ2-3, with D tentatively TRBD2 (6 bases). V was pared by 5 bases and J by 7 bases, with 25 bases between. There are 17 residues in the CDR3. The CDR3 coding sequence is TGTGCCAGCAGTCCCCAGCTCTCGGGACTTGGACAATATACGCAGTATTTT. It specifies CASSPQLSGLGQYTQYF.

This chain links TRBV20-1 with TRBJ2-1; D is possibly TRBD2 (6 bases). The germline V gene has CDR1 DFQATT and CDR2 SNEGSKA (reference sequence). The CDR3 totals 13 residues. CDR3 region: CTSSSGPYNEQFF. CDR3 nucleotides: TGCACCTCATCCAGCGGGCCCTACAATGAGCAGTTCTTC.

The genes are TRBV11-2 and TRBJ2-1, with 8 bases matching TRBD2. Germline V gene sequence: CDR1 SGHAT, CDR2 FQNNGV. The CDR3 consists of 15 residues. After removal of 2 bases from V and 4 bases from J, the junction contained 4 bases not matched to a gene. The CDR3 sequence: CASSLYSGKYNEQFF. DNA for the CDR3: TGTGCCAGCAGCTTATATAGCGGGAAGTACAATGAGCAGTTCTTC.

This clonotype was counted between two and nine times. This chain uses TRBV5-6 with TRBJ1-5; 8 bases align to TRBD1. The CDR3 is 14 residues long. V gave up 4 bases and J gave up 3 bases; unmatched junction bases: 3. Per germline, CDR1 SGHDT and CDR2 YYEEEE. The CDR3 spells CASSKGQDNQPQHF. The DNA of the CDR3 is TGTGCCAGCAGCAAGGGACAGGACAATCAGCCCCAGCATTTT.

This clonotype was counted only a few times. The J gene is TRBJ1-6, the V gene TRBV24-1; 7 bases are shared with TRBD1. The germline V gene has CDR1 KGHDR and CDR2 SFDVKD. V dropped 3 bases and J dropped 7; count of bases not matched to a gene: 5. CDR3 length: 15 amino acids. Here the CDR3 DNA reads TGTGCCACCAGTGATCAAGACAGGGTCAATTCACCCCTCCACTTT. Protein: CATSDQDRVNSPLHF.

The chain couples TRBV5-1 to TRBJ2-6, with D perhaps being TRBD1 or TRBD2 (7 bases each). Trimming stripped 3 bases from V and 2 bases from J, with 15 bases between. The CDR3 loop spans 17 amino acids. Germline CDR1 is SGHRS and CDR2 is YFSETQ. The CDR3, as DNA: TGCGCCAGCAGCTCCTATCAGGGGGGGCCTGGGGCCAACGTCCTGACTTTC. It yields the protein CASSSYQGGPGANVLTF.

This clonotype occurred many times. The J gene is TRBJ2-7, the V gene TRBV5-1; D perhaps matches TRBD1 (6 bases). The length of the CDR3 is 15 residues. V lost 2 bases, J lost 2 bases, and 14 bases lay in between. Germline loops: CDR1 SGHRS, CDR2 YFSETQ. The CDR3 protein is CASSFAGQRTYEQYF. CDR3 in DNA: TGCGCCAGCAGCTTTGCAGGACAGAGAACCTACGAGCAGTACTTC.

The chain is built from TRBV7-2 and TRBJ2-5; 11 bases are a match to TRBD2. Per the germline V gene, CDR1 is SGHTA and CDR2 is FQGNSA. The CDR3 length is 15 residues. V was clipped by 5 bases and J by 3 bases; unmatched bases: 5. The CDR3 is CASSPQLAGEETQYF. CDR3 in DNA: TGTGCCAGCAGCCCCCAACTAGCGGGAGAAGAGACCCAGTACTTC.

In DNA form, the CDR3 reads TGCAGTGCTGTCCCCCCGCGAGCGGGAGTCCGCGGGGAGCAGTTCTTC. Translated, it gives CSAVPPRAGVRGEQFF. V is TRBV20-1 and J is TRBJ2-1, with 8 bases aligning to TRBD2. V shed 5 bases and J 10 bases; nucleotides not matched to a gene: 19. The germline gives CDR1 DFQATT, CDR2 SNEGSKA (reference sequence). The CDR3 spans 16 residues.

CDR3 sequence: CATSSYAAGEVDTQYF. In DNA, the CDR3 is TGTGCCACCAGCAGCTATGCCGCAGGGGAAGTAGATACGCAGTATTTT. This sequence joins TRBV15 and TRBJ2-3, with D possibly being TRBD1 (6 bases). CDR1 LNHNV and CDR2 YYDKDF come from the germline V gene (reference sequence). Trimming took 3 bases from V and 5 from J, leaving 18 bases between them. The CDR3 is 16 amino acids.